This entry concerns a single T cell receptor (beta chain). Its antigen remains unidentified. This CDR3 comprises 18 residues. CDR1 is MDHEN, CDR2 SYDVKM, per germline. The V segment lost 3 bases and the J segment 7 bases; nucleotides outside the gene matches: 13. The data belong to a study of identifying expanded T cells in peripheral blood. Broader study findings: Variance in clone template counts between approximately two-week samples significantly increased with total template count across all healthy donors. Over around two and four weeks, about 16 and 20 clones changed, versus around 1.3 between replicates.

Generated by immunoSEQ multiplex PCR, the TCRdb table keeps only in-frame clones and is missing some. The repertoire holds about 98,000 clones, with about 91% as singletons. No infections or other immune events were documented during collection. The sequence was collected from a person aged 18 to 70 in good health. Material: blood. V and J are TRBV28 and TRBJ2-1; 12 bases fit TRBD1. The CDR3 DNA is TGTGCCAGCAGTTTGGGCCAATCCCGGGACAGGGGGCGAAATGAGCAGTTCTTC. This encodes CASSLGQSRDRGRNEQFF.